Listed below are T cell receptor beta chains from one sample, sequenced in a study of T cells in Graves' hyperthyroidism and ophthalmopathy. TCRdb itself ran the multiplex PCR reads through MiXCR, one entry per CDR3 protein. The sample includes approximately 640,000 distinct CDR3 sequences, 17% of them seen just once. The sample consisted of blood. These receptors were obtained from a man aged 45-65 years with Graves' hyperthyroidism. CDR3s leave out the opening cysteine and the closing phenylalanine or tryptophan.

J gene: TRBJ1-4; V gene: TRBV4-2; CDR3 protein: ASSQAGQPTTNEKLF
J gene: TRBJ2-5; V gene: TRBV20-1; CDR3 protein: SARTSGGQETQY
J gene: TRBJ2-1; V gene: TRBV27; CDR3 protein: ASSLLYGRTTYNEQF
J gene: TRBJ2-7; V gene: TRBV11-3; CDR3 protein: ASSLAGAGNEQY
J gene: TRBJ2-3; V gene: TRBV24-1; CDR3 protein: ATSDLKTRSLSLLDTQY
J gene: TRBJ1-1; V gene: TRBV29-1; CDR3 protein: SVPLRGMNTEAF
J gene: TRBJ2-7; V gene: TRBV28; CDR3 protein: ASRTGISSYEQY
J gene: TRBJ1-1; V gene: TRBV3-1; CDR3 protein: ASSANLGTGKGNTEAF
J gene: TRBJ1-3; V gene: TRBV28; CDR3 protein: ASSLIWAFFGTIY
J gene: TRBJ1-1; V gene: TRBV11-3; CDR3 protein: ASSLISGVEAF
J gene: TRBJ1-5; V gene: TRBV7-9; CDR3 protein: ASSRDNLNQPQH
J gene: TRBJ2-2; V gene: TRBV7-2; CDR3 protein: AGSSRTSVETGELF
J gene: TRBJ2-5; V gene: TRBV30; CDR3 protein: ACSAGGLETQY
J gene: TRBJ2-7; V gene: TRBV28; CDR3 protein: ASVTAGGTAYEQY
J gene: TRBJ1-2; V gene: TRBV6-1; CDR3 protein: ASSEAVFGYT
J gene: TRBJ2-7; V gene: TRBV28; CDR3 protein: ASSFSRRNVYEQY
J gene: TRBJ2-5; V gene: TRBV3-1; CDR3 protein: ASTRRGGEETQY
J gene: TRBJ2-1; V gene: TRBV3-1; CDR3 protein: ASSRQGTNEQF
J gene: TRBJ2-3; V gene: TRBV30; CDR3 protein: AFRTGIADTQY
J gene: TRBJ2-3; V gene: TRBV2; CDR3 protein: ASTELAGDTQY
J gene: TRBJ2-1; V gene: TRBV19; CDR3 protein: ASSIWGEQF
J gene: TRBJ2-2; V gene: TRBV4-2; CDR3 protein: ASSQHVIHTGELF
J gene: TRBJ2-7; V gene: TRBV10-1; CDR3 protein: ASSRTDSYEQY
J gene: TRBJ2-2; V gene: TRBV5-6; CDR3 protein: ASSWTGAANTGELF
J gene: TRBJ2-7; V gene: TRBV19; CDR3 protein: ASSLMGQGIIYEQY
J gene: TRBJ1-1; V gene: TRBV27; CDR3 protein: ASKPGEGIMNTEAF
J gene: TRBJ1-5; V gene: TRBV6-1; CDR3 protein: ASSFWPVGNQPQH
J gene: TRBJ2-5; V gene: TRBV19; CDR3 protein: ASSISPGVLQETQY
J gene: TRBJ2-7; V gene: TRBV13; CDR3 protein: ASSGDRGRSSYEQY